Detailed here is one T cell receptor (beta chain). As handled by the study authors: Nucleated cell number was recorded as an estimate derived from reference gene primer amplification. Sequenced by immunoSEQ multiplex PCR; TCRdb stores in-frame clones only, minus some. V, J and clone size were drawn from that table, and D and trimming were deduced from the DNA. The sample carries under 200,000 clones, roughly 80% recorded once. The record originates from a study of blood T cell repertoires in COVID-19. In the study overall: Specimens from acute and convalescent COVID-19 originated in the United States, Italy and Spain. Sources were T cells, B-cell-depleted T cells, or PBMCs; the material itself was cDNA or gDNA.

This CDR3 is built from 15 residues. Trimming took off 8 bases at V and 1 base at J, with 17 bases between the two ends. Germline CDR1 SGHVS, CDR2 FQNEAQ. Sample: peripheral blood. The chain uses TRBV7-8 and TRBJ1-1; possible D gene TRBD1, 6 bases. This receptor was identified in a man aged 65 to 79 with acute or convalescent COVID-19. CDR3 coding DNA: TGTGCCAGCGGCAAGGGGGGGGCAGGGAACACTGAAGCTTTCTTT. It yields the protein CASGKGGAGNTEAFF.